This TCR beta chain came from a study of spatial heterogeneity in lung cancer. About the research overall: There were approximately 69 donors, all of them untreated patients with early-stage non-small cell lung cancer. Where they were available, follow-up PBMC samples were sequenced, at a median of approximately two years after resection. Study-wide results and limits: More often at tumor resection than at routine follow-up, ubiquitous expanded tumor TCRs were detected in the blood.

Stated time point: blood at routine non-recurrence follow-up after resection. Tumor, nontumor lung or frozen PBMC supplied whole RNA, sequenced without sorting. Of note for this clonotype: What it binds is not known.

A distinct unique molecular identifier was carried by each TCR cDNA molecule. MiXCR, run by TCRdb on the 5' RACE reads, gives a single entry per CDR3 protein. The table shows 51,000 or so distinct CDR3 sequences, with 7.4% occurring only once. Looked up from germline, CDR1 is SNHLY and CDR2 is FYNNEI. V shed 6 bases, J shed 5 bases, and the junction held 7 bases outside the gene matches. This CDR3 is built from 15 residues. The chain employs TRBV2 and TRBJ2-7, with 13 bases aligning to TRBD2. The TCR originated in a female donor with early-stage non-small cell lung cancer. The specimen was PBMCs, collected at follow-up. The CDR3 DNA is TGTGCCAGCAGAGAAAGGACTAGCGGGGGAGACGAGCAGTACTTC. Its protein product is CASRERTSGGDEQYF.